The rows below give T cell receptor beta chains drawn from one sample of a study of blood T cell repertoires in COVID-19. The assay was immunoSEQ multiplex PCR, and TCRdb's table has in-frame clones only and misses some. The top ten hold roughly 2.7% of the sample, which has over 250,000 clones, about 90% seen once. Sequenced: peripheral blood. These receptors were obtained from a person aged 18 to 35 with COVID-19, enrolled during active disease. The conserved cysteine and the conserved F or W are not part of the CDR3 here.

j_call,v_call,cdr3_aa
TRBJ1-4,TRBV2,ASSGGTGDEKLF
TRBJ2-7,TRBV5-1,ASSLLQLSSYEQY
TRBJ2-1,TRBV5-1,ASSLSGAYEQF
TRBJ1-5,TRBV5-1,ASSLGSGVNQPQH
TRBJ1-1,TRBV11-2,ASSPGQGNTEAF
TRBJ2-7,TRBV4-3,ASSPGPGGNYEQY
TRBJ1-2,TRBV30,AWSVEGYGYT
TRBJ2-7,TRBV12-3/TRBV12-4,ASSTTSVEQY
TRBJ2-7,TRBV2,ASSESGTSGAEQY
TRBJ1-2,TRBV4-2,ASSQDPAVYGYT
TRBJ2-3,TRBV30,AWSFIPGSGDTQY
TRBJ2-7,TRBV7-9,ASSPTLAGGPNEQY
TRBJ2-1,TRBV7-3,ASSLELAGPYNEQF
TRBJ1-6,TRBV4-2,ASSQAGQASSYNSPLH
TRBJ2-7,TRBV28,ASSLVTGAGEQY
TRBJ2-2,TRBV29-1,SVDGSGTANTGELF
TRBJ1-4,TRBV19,ATPGDPPNEKLF
TRBJ2-1,TRBV4-3,ASSQDFGTGGLGPQF
TRBJ2-3,TRBV9,ASSEGGSGAVDTQY
TRBJ2-7,TRBV7-8,ASSLAARTYEQY
TRBJ2-5,TRBV19,ASSIRGGAEVTQY
TRBJ2-7,TRBV6-5,ASTNQNEQY
TRBJ1-2,TRBV10-1,ASSESEPSEMGYT
TRBJ2-5,TRBV5-1,ASSLFSGRETQY
TRBJ2-1,TRBV4-1,ASSQEGGTPYNEQF